Listed here are 4 T cell receptor beta chains from one sample, sequenced in a study of monozygotic twins with inflammatory bowel disease. TCRdb reprocessed the 5' RACE reads; each CDR3 protein has one entry and no DNA is given. The sample table includes some 200,000 distinct CDR3 sequences. Specimen: blood. These receptors were obtained from a human donor with ulcerative colitis or Crohn's disease, or a healthy co-twin of an affected twin (not recorded which).

V is TRBV7-9 and J is TRBJ2-1; TCRdb returns TRBD2, unconfirmable since there is no DNA. The CDR3 extends over 15 amino acids. CDR1 is SEHNR and CDR2 is FQNEAQ in the germline V gene (reference sequence). The chain's CDR3 is CASSKPGLARSEQFF.

The gene calls are TRBV15 and TRBJ2-5; TCRdb lists TRBD2, though no DNA is available to test this call. The germline V gene encodes CDR1 LNHNV and CDR2 YYDKDF (reference sequence). The CDR3 is made up of 16 amino acids. CDR3 residues: CATSRRLAGAQETQYF.

The chain recombines TRBV5-4 with TRBJ1-6; the TCRdb D gene call, TRBD1, has no DNA to confirm it. Germline V lookup: CDR1 SGHNT, CDR2 YYREEE (reference sequence). The CDR3 length is 15 residues. This CDR3 reads CASSQGQGADSPLHF. Variable domain in full (rest from reference TRBV5-4 and TRBJ1-6): ETGVTQSPTHLIKTRGQQVTLRCSSQSGHNTVSWYQQALGQGPQFIFQYYREEENGRGNFPPRFSGLQFPNYSSELNVNALELDDSALYLCASSQGQGADSPLHFGNGTRLTVT.

The chain recombines TRBV5-1 with TRBJ1-5; TCRdb's assignment of TRBD1 cannot be checked, as there is no DNA. CDR1 is SGHRS, CDR2 YFSETQ, per germline. The CDR3 has 15 residues. The CDR3 sequence: CASSLTDSLNQPQHF.